Given below is one T cell receptor beta chain in context. Its antigen is unidentified. The record originates from a study of T cell responses to AZD1222 COVID-19 vaccine. Assay: immunoSEQ multiplex PCR; the TCRdb copy retains only in-frame clones and omits some. The sample has around 70,000 clones; about 85% are singletons. The CDR3 is made up of 16 amino acids. CDR1 and CDR2 (germline): SGHKS, YYEKEE (reference sequence). The V gene end was trimmed by 3 bases and the J gene end by 6 bases; junction bases not matched to a gene: 12. Study results and limitations: Sampled repertoires all dated from after the peak T cell response.

The sample was peripheral blood, taken 28 days after the second AZD1222 dose. J is TRBJ1-3 and V is TRBV5-5; 7 bases align to TRBD1. This receptor was obtained from an adult who received the AZD1222 COVID-19 vaccine. CDR3 in amino acids: CASSSYDRASSNTIYF. The CDR3 DNA is TGTGCCAGCAGCTCCTATGACAGGGCTTCGTCAAACACCATATATTTT.